The rows below give T cell receptor beta chains drawn from one sample of a study of control samples from healthy donors and cancer patients. Profiling relied on immunoSEQ multiplex PCR, and the TCRdb table lists in-frame clones only, not all of them. This table holds over 150,000 clones, around 94% found once. The sequencing sample was made of blood. The receptors come from a woman younger than 30 in good health. Both conserved end residues are part of each CDR3. D genes are given only for firm matches. Clone sizes are given selectively: once, few, many, or a class where the clone is expanded.

.,TRBV2,.,TRBJ1-5,TGTGCCAGCAGCAAAGCGGGGGAGGCAGGCCAGCCCCAGCATTTT,CASSKAGEAGQPQHF
.,TRBV28,TRBD1,TRBJ1-2,TGTGCCAGCAGTTTAACAGAGGACAGGGCGTACTACACCTTC,CASSLTEDRAYYTF
.,TRBV21-1,.,TRBJ1-2,TGTGCCAGCTGCCGACAGGGGCGGCCATGCTTCTACACCTTC,CASCRQGRPCFYTF
.,TRBV5-4,TRBD1,TRBJ1-1,TGTGCCAGCAGCTTGGGGGGACAGGGAGGGACTGAAGCTTTCTTT,CASSLGGQGGTEAFF
.,TRBV28,.,TRBJ2-2,TGTGCCAGCACCATAGTCTGGGGCACCGGGGAGCTGTTTTTT,CASTIVWGTGELFF
.,TRBV27,.,TRBJ1-1,TGTGCCAGCAGTTTTTCGGGACGGAACACTGAAGCTTTCTTT,CASSFSGRNTEAFF
.,TRBV2,.,TRBJ2-3,TGTGCCAGCAGTGATTACGGGGCCTCTAGCACAGATACGCAGTATTTT,CASSDYGASSTDTQYF
.,TRBV7-2,TRBD2,TRBJ2-7,TGTGCCAGCAGCCTCTCGAAGGCTAGCGGGAGTTACGAGCAGTACTTC,CASSLSKASGSYEQYF
few,TRBV7-9,TRBD2,TRBJ2-7,TGTGCCAGCAGCCCTGGACTAGCGGTTGACTACGAGCAGTACTTC,CASSPGLAVDYEQYF
once,TRBV11-3,TRBD2,TRBJ2-7,TGTGCCAGCAGCTTAGACCTTAGCGGGCCCTCAGACTTC,CASSLDLSGPSDF
.,TRBV18,.,TRBJ1-3,TGTGCCAGCTCACCCTACCAAGACAGCTCCGGAAACACCATATATTTT,CASSPYQDSSGNTIYF
once,TRBV5-1,TRBD2,TRBJ2-5,TGCGCCAGCAGCTCTCGGACTAGCGCGACCCAGAGTTGGGAGACCCAGTACTTC,CASSSRTSATQSWETQYF
few,TRBV11-3,.,TRBJ1-2,TGTGCCAGCAGCTTAGATGTGACAGGCTATGGCTACACCTTC,CASSLDVTGYGYTF
.,TRBV12-3/TRBV12-4,.,TRBJ2-7,TGTGCCAGCAGCCATTTGGGAAGGGACACAAAGTACTTC,CASSHLGRDTKYF
.,TRBV27,TRBD1,TRBJ1-1,TGTGCCAGCAGTCGGACAGGGGGTACTTGGGCTTTCTTT,CASSRTGGTWAFF
.,TRBV3-1/TRBV3-2,.,TRBJ2-1,TGTGCCAGCAGCACACTAGGACTAAGGGAGCAGTTCTTC,CASSTLGLREQFF
.,TRBV7-2,TRBD2,TRBJ2-5,TGTGCCAGCAGCTTAGGGGCGGTAGCGGGAGAGGGGACGTACTTC,CASSLGAVAGEGTYF
.,TRBV11-3,TRBD1,TRBJ2-6,TGTGCCAGCAGTTTTACTGGACAGGGGGCGGCTGGGGCCAACGTCCTGACTTTC,CASSFTGQGAAGANVLTF
.,TRBV4-2,TRBD1,TRBJ1-1,TGTGCCAGCAGCCAAGATCTTGGGGGACAGGGGGCGAAGAACACTGAAGCTTTCTTT,CASSQDLGGQGAKNTEAFF
.,TRBV5-1,TRBD2,TRBJ2-7,TGCGCCAGCAGCTTCGGCGGGAGTGACGAGCAGTACTTC,CASSFGGSDEQYF
.,TRBV11-2,.,TRBJ1-1,TGTGCCAGCAGCCTATTGAACCGTGAAGCTTTCTTT,CASSLLNREAFF
once,TRBV7-2,.,TRBJ1-5,TGTGCCAGCAGTTTCCCTTATAGCAATCAGCCCCAGCATTTT,CASSFPYSNQPQHF
.,TRBV28,.,TRBJ2-3,TGTGCCAGCAGTTTCTCCCTTGTAAGGAGGGGGGTCGTAGATACGCAGTATTTT,CASSFSLVRRGVVDTQYF
.,TRBV10-3,.,TRBJ1-1,TGTGCCATCAGTGGGCAGGCGGGCACTGAAGCTTTCTTT,CAISGQAGTEAFF
once,TRBV19,.,TRBJ1-5,TGTGCCAGTACCCCATTGTTGTGGCCAGGGCCCCAGCATTTT,CASTPLLWPGPQHF
.,TRBV28,TRBD1,TRBJ2-4,TGTGCCAGCAGTTTAAAGGGGGCGAGTAACATTCAGTACTTC,CASSLKGASNIQYF
.,TRBV5-1,.,TRBJ1-4,TGCGCCAGCAGCTTGGCCGGGGGCTGGACAAGTAATGAAAAACTGTTTTTT,CASSLAGGWTSNEKLFF
few,TRBV4-1,.,TRBJ1-6,TGCGCCAGCAGCTCGGGGTGGAGGGGATCACCCCTCCACTTT,CASSSGWRGSPLHF
.,TRBV28,.,TRBJ1-3,TGTGCCAGCAGGCCCGGGCCAGGGGACGGAAACACCATATATTTT,CASRPGPGDGNTIYF
.,TRBV10-3,.,TRBJ1-3,TGTGCCATCAGTGGGTCCTCTGGAAACACCATATATTTT,CAISGSSGNTIYF
.,TRBV7-2,.,TRBJ2-3,TGTGCCAGCAGCTTGGGGTCCAACCCAAGCACAGATACGCAGTATTTT,CASSLGSNPSTDTQYF
few,TRBV29-1,.,TRBJ2-1,TGCAGCGTTGAGGGTTGGGCCTCTCACAATGAGCAGTTCTTC,CSVEGWASHNEQFF
.,TRBV7-8,TRBD1,TRBJ1-1,TGTGCCAGCAGCGAAAGGGGACAGATGAACACTGAAGCTTTCTTT,CASSERGQMNTEAFF
once,TRBV7-2,.,TRBJ2-7,TGTGCCAGCAGCTTAGTTGAGGTTTCCTACGAGCAGTACTTC,CASSLVEVSYEQYF
.,TRBV19,TRBD2,TRBJ2-3,TGTGCCAGTAGGCTTACTCGGGGGGCAGATACGCAGTATTTT,CASRLTRGADTQYF
.,TRBV10-3,.,TRBJ2-7,TGTGCCATCAGTAAGTACCGGGACCCTCAAGGCTACGAGCAGTACTTC,CAISKYRDPQGYEQYF
.,TRBV10-3,TRBD1,TRBJ2-3,TGTGCCATCAGCCAGACAGGGCTTCGGGATACGCAGTATTTT,CAISQTGLRDTQYF